What follows are 27 T cell receptor beta chains derived from one specimen sequenced in a study of blood T cell repertoires in COVID-19. Method: immunoSEQ multiplex PCR; TCRdb's copy keeps in-frame clones and lacks some. This sample has around 170,000 clones; about 88% occur once, and the top ten carry under 15%. Sequences were obtained from peripheral blood. Source of these receptors: a man younger than 40 with active or convalescent COVID-19.

V usage is TRBV3-1 (or the pseudogene TRBV3-2) and J usage is TRBJ1-2; 9 bases are shared with TRBD1. The CDR3 loop spans 14 amino acids. Germline lookup yields CDR1 LGHDT and CDR2 YNNKEL (reference sequence). After removal of 6 bases from V and 6 bases from J, the junction contained 8 bases not matched to a gene. CDR3 DNA: TGTGCCAGCAGTCCCGGTGGGACAGGGAATGGCTACACCTTC. This sequence encodes CASSPGGTGNGYTF.

The chain is built from TRBV5-1 and TRBJ1-1, with D possibly being TRBD1 (6 bases). The V and J ends lost 1 base and 3 bases respectively, with 13 bases between them. Germline V gene data show CDR1 as SGHRS and CDR2 as YFSETQ. There are 15 residues in the CDR3. The CDR3 DNA reads as TGCGCCAGCAGCTTGCTAGGGGGAGAGGACACTGAAGCTTTCTTT. Translation gives CASSLLGGEDTEAFF.

The CDR3 region is CATIEAGGPSSYNEQFF. The CDR3 coding sequence is TGTGCCACCATCGAAGCGGGGGGCCCGAGCTCCTACAATGAGCAGTTCTTC. The chain carries TRBV13 and TRBJ2-1; 9 nucleotides agree with TRBD2. The germline V gene has CDR1 PRHDT and CDR2 FYEKMQ (reference sequence). The CDR3 has 17 residues. J was trimmed by 0 bases and V by 10 bases; bases with no gene match: 13.

The chain carries TRBV2 and TRBJ2-1; tentatively, D is TRBD2 (7 bases). Germline CDR1 and CDR2: SNHLY and FYNNEI. V lost 8 bases to trimming and J lost 2 bases, with 19 bases between them. The CDR3 has 16 amino acids. The CDR3 nucleotides read TGTGCCAGCCCAGCTCCGGGCGGGGGCGCCTACAATGAGCAGTTCTTC. This codes for CASPAPGGGAYNEQFF.

The genes are TRBV4-1 and TRBJ1-2, with TRBD1 identical over 9 bases. Germline assignment: CDR1 MGHRA and CDR2 YSYEKL. J was trimmed by 3 bases and V by 4 bases; bases with no gene match: 9. This CDR3 is 16 amino acids long. The chain's CDR3 is CASSPLGQGVDYGYTF. CDR3 DNA sequence: TGCGCCAGCAGCCCGTTGGGACAGGGCGTGGACTATGGCTACACCTTC.

V and J are TRBV5-1 and TRBJ1-3; D possibly corresponds to TRBD1 (6 bases). V was pared by 1 base and J by 2 bases, with 10 bases between. The germline V gene has CDR1 SGHRS and CDR2 YFSETQ. This CDR3 has 15 amino acids. This CDR3 is CASSLLGGPGNTIYF. The CDR3, as DNA: TGCGCCAGCAGCTTGCTCGGGGGGCCTGGAAACACCATATATTTT.

The rearrangement joins TRBV6-1 to TRBJ2-7, with 7 bases fitting TRBD1. The V gene end was trimmed by 1 base and the J gene end by 3 bases; junction bases not matched to a gene: 6. CDR3 length equals 15 residues. The germline gives CDR1 MNHNS, CDR2 SASEGT. The CDR3 DNA follows: TGTGCCAGCAGTGAAGTCCTAGGGGGCTACTACGAGCAGTACGTC. Amino acids: CASSEVLGGYYEQYV.

The CDR3 coding sequence is TGTGCCGGAGGGGGGGCAGAGAACACTGAAGCTTTCTTT. It is translated as CAGGGAENTEAFF. V and J are TRBV6-6 and TRBJ1-1; D possibly corresponds to TRBD1 (6 bases). V was pared by 11 bases and J by 1 base, with 14 bases between. The CDR3 runs 13 residues. Germline values: CDR1 MNHNY, CDR2 SVGAGI (reference sequence).

The chain carries TRBV5-4 and TRBJ2-3; 10 nucleotides agree with TRBD2. The germline V gene encodes CDR1 SGHNT and CDR2 YYREEE (reference sequence). The CDR3 spans 16 residues. V lost 0 bases to trimming and J lost 5 bases; unmatched junction nucleotides: 6. The CDR3 loop reads CASSLEWTSGRDTQYF. CDR3 sequence (DNA): TGTGCCAGCAGCTTGGAGTGGACTAGCGGCCGAGATACGCAGTATTTT.

This rearrangement joins TRBV2 to TRBJ2-1; unclear D gene. The ends were cut back, 7 bases at V and 7 bases at J, with 8 bases in the middle. The CDR3 covers 11 residues. In germline, CDR1 is SNHLY, CDR2 FYNNEI. The DNA for the CDR3 is TGTGCCAGCACTAGATTGAATGAGCAGTTCTTC. Amino acids: CASTRLNEQFF.

The CDR3 sequence is CASSQGAERTYNEQFF. The CDR3 nucleotides read TGCGCCAGCAGCCAAGGAGCAGAGCGAACCTACAATGAGCAGTTCTTC. The chain links TRBV4-1 to TRBJ2-1, with D hard to call. Germline values: CDR1 MGHRA, CDR2 YSYEKL. This CDR3 comprises 16 residues. Deletions cut 1 base from V and 2 bases from J, with 12 bases between.

The chain links TRBV19 to TRBJ1-5, with D possibly matching TRBD1 (5 bases). This CDR3 has 13 amino acids. The V and J ends lost 1 base and 7 bases respectively, with 8 bases between them. Germline V gene lookup returns CDR1 LNHDA and CDR2 SQIVND (reference sequence). CDR3 loop: CASSIGGEQPQHF. CDR3 DNA: TGTGCCAGTAGTATAGGGGGGGAACAGCCCCAGCATTTT.

The rearrangement links TRBV5-4 to TRBJ1-1, with 7 bases lining up with TRBD1. Germline CDR1 and CDR2: SGHNT and YYREEE (reference sequence). The CDR3 length is 14 residues. The ends lost 4 bases at V and 4 bases at J; junction bases unmatched: 7. CDR3 protein: CASSPGGGGTEAFF. The DNA of the CDR3 is TGTGCCAGCAGCCCGGGAGGGGGCGGCACTGAAGCTTTCTTT. Full variable domain (rest looked up from reference TRBV5-4 and TRBJ1-1): ETGVTQSPTHLIKTRGQQVTLRCSSQSGHNTVSWYQQALGQGPQFIFQYYREEENGRGNFPPRFSGLQFPNYSSELNVNALELDDSALYLCASSPGGGGTEAFFGQGTRLTVV.

CDR3 sequence (DNA): TGTGCCAGCAGCCCGGGACTAGCGGTGGGGGGGACGGAGACCCAGTACTTC. Residues: CASSPGLAVGGTETQYF. This chain connects TRBV11-3 to TRBJ2-5, with 11 bases fitting TRBD2. CDR3 length: 17 amino acids. CDR1 and CDR2 from the germline V gene are SGHNT and YENEEA. After removal of 5 bases from V and 5 bases from J, the junction contained 13 bases not matched to a gene.

This rearrangement joins TRBV12-3 or TRBV12-4 to TRBJ1-2; TRBD1 is a possible D gene (6 bases). The CDR3 length is 13 residues. Trimming stripped 8 bases from V and 8 bases from J, with 18 bases between. This CDR3 reads CASGHGQLEGYTF. The CDR3 region has the DNA TGTGCCAGCGGCCATGGACAGTTGGAGGGCTACACCTTC.

The genes are TRBV2 and TRBJ1-1; 9 positions match TRBD1. The CDR3 spans 15 residues. Germline trimming cut 5 bases from V and 4 bases from J; bases unmatched to any gene: 8. CDR1 is SNHLY and CDR2 is FYNNEI in the germline V gene. CDR3 sequence: CASSTGQGIGTEAFF. In nucleotides, the CDR3 is TGTGCCAGCAGTACGGGACAGGGTATCGGCACTGAAGCTTTCTTT.

This chain joins TRBV6-5 and TRBJ1-5; possible D gene TRBD1, 6 bases. V dropped 4 bases and J dropped 2 bases, with 9 bases sitting between them. Germline assignment: CDR1 MNHEY and CDR2 SVGAGI. CDR3 length equals 14 residues. CDR3 region: CASSSAGGNQPQHF. CDR3 sequence (DNA): TGTGCCAGCAGTTCGGCAGGGGGCAATCAGCCCCAGCATTTT.

This clone was detected only a few times. The rearrangement links TRBV19 to TRBJ1-5; 8 positions agree with TRBD1. The CDR3 consists of 16 residues. CDR1 and CDR2 (germline): LNHDA, SQIVND (reference sequence). With V trimmed by 10 bases and J by 0 bases, 11 bases remained unmatched. The CDR3 nucleotides are TGTGCCACAGACAGGGGACCCTCTTATAGCAATCAGCCCCAGCATTTT. Translating it yields CATDRGPSYSNQPQHF.

This clone was detected a few times. The chain couples TRBV30 to TRBJ1-4, with 9 bases lining up with TRBD1. Germline loops: CDR1 GTSNPN, CDR2 SVGIG (reference sequence). This CDR3 is 14 amino acids long. V shed 4 bases and J 8 bases; nucleotides not matched to a gene: 8. CDR3 sequence: CAWNTGGSREKLFF. CDR3 DNA sequence: TGTGCCTGGAACACAGGGGGCTCAAGGGAAAAACTGTTTTTT.

The chain combines TRBV18 with TRBJ1-2; TRBD1 might be the D (5 bases). V lost 1 base and J 0 bases, leaving 6 bases between the germline ends. Germline CDR1 and CDR2: KGHSH and LQKENI. This CDR3 comprises 14 residues. CDR3 residues: CASSPHRPNYGYTF. CDR3 bases: TGTGCCAGCTCACCACACAGGCCTAACTATGGCTACACCTTC.

The CDR3 nucleotides are TGCGCCAGCGGGAAGGGGTCGGGCACCGGGGAGCTGTTTTTT. Amino acid sequence: CASGKGSGTGELFF. The rearrangement links TRBV5-1 to TRBJ2-2; TRBD1 might be the D (5 bases). The germline gives CDR1 SGHRS, CDR2 YFSETQ. The V and J ends lost 7 bases and 4 bases respectively, with 14 bases between them. The CDR3 has 14 residues.

This chain uses TRBV21-1 with TRBJ2-3; the tabulated D call, TRBD1, remains unverified against the DNA. TRBV21-1 counts as a pseudogene. This CDR3 region has 16 residues. CDR3 nucleotides: TGTGCCAGCAGCAGCCACACCGTCCTTAGCACAGATACGCAGTATTTT. Translated, it gives CASSSHTVLSTDTQYF.

The chain joins TRBV15 to TRBJ2-6; D remains unclear. V was cut by 0 bases and J by 0 bases, with 3 bases left in between. CDR3 size: 15 residues. From germline, CDR1 is LNHNV and CDR2 YYDKDF (reference sequence). The CDR3 bases are TGTGCCACCAGCAGAGACAACTCTGGGGCCAACGTCCTGACTTTC. It translates to CATSRDNSGANVLTF.

The V call is TRBV28, the J call TRBJ1-2; no clear D gene. Germline V lookup: CDR1 MDHEN, CDR2 SYDVKM. V gave up 6 bases and J gave up 1 base, with 6 bases separating them. CDR3 length: 12 residues. The CDR3 coding sequence is TGTGCCAGCAGAACCAGTAACTATGGCTACACCTTC. It codes for CASRTSNYGYTF.

The chain couples TRBV5-4 to TRBJ2-1; no definite D call. Trimming pared 4 bases from V and 6 bases from J, leaving 14 bases between. This CDR3 comprises 14 residues. Germline CDR1 and CDR2: SGHNT and YYREEE (reference sequence). The CDR3 is CASSPKQPVNEQFF. DNA for the CDR3: TGTGCCAGCAGCCCCAAGCAACCGGTCAATGAGCAGTTCTTC.

The genes are TRBV19 and TRBJ1-5, with 8 bases that match TRBD1. Losses at the gene ends were 7 bases for V and 5 bases for J; bases not matched to a gene: 10. This CDR3 is 15 amino acids long. Germline V CDR1 and CDR2: LNHDA, SQIVND (reference sequence). Here the CDR3 reads CASIGGQGWDQPQHF. CDR3 in DNA: TGTGCCAGTATAGGCGGACAGGGATGGGATCAGCCCCAGCATTTT. The whole variable domain, remainder taken from reference TRBV19 and TRBJ1-5, is DGGITQSPKYLFRKEGQNVTLSCEQNLNHDAMYWYRQDPGQGLRLIYYSQIVNDFQKGDIAEGYSVSREKKESFPLTVTSAQKNPTAFYLCASIGGQGWDQPQHFGDGTRLSIL.

V gene TRBV5-1 combines with J gene TRBJ1-2, with 10 bases that match TRBD1. Per the germline V gene, CDR1 is SGHRS and CDR2 is YFSETQ. This CDR3 has 15 residues. J gave up 5 bases and V 2 bases, and 6 bases lay outside the gene matches. CDR3 protein: CASSLGTGVGYGYTF. CDR3 coding DNA: TGCGCCAGCAGCTTAGGGACAGGGGTTGGGTATGGCTACACCTTC.